This T cell receptor (beta chain) was captured by sequencing in a study of T cell responses to AZD1222 COVID-19 vaccine (dated by TCRdb to about 2021). General notes on the study: TCR sequencing covered approximately 230 trial participants: around 210 given two doses of AZD1222 and approximately 26 given two doses of MenACWY control vaccine. Trial participants were enrolled into age subgroups of 18-55, 56-69 and 70-plus years, which contained 148, 28 and 57 TCR-sequenced participants, respectively. Summary of the overall study and its limitations: Reportedly, almost half of the unique spike-specific TCRs recognized epitopes lying outside the regions that are mutated in the B.1.351 and B.1.1.7 variants. Conclusions about previously exposed vaccinees are limited, since just 5 to 7 AZD1222 recipients were seropositive for SARS-CoV-2 at baseline. Participants were mostly white British and included more females than males, and it was suggested by the authors that clonal diversity may have been underestimated. CD4 TCRs associated with the vaccine covered the entire spike protein, and the dominant responses were in regions 160-218 and 743-854. Spike-specific TCR breadth and depth rose significantly after two AZD1222 doses compared with day 0 and with MenACWY recipients. In the small 56-69-year group, the increase in depth fell short of significance, most likely because of low power. No day 14 peak-response samples were available, so repertoires were characterized only after the peak T cell response.

In the case of this clone: Its antigen has not been determined. Per-base qualities were not stored, and no clone one base away is much larger.

The CDR3 regions of human TCRbeta chains were analyzed by immunosequencing. On the study's bioinformatics: TCRs in the repertoires were matched against a reference library of SARS-CoV-2-specific TCRs that had been generated with the MIRA antigen-specificity platform. Breadth meant the fraction of unique TCRs that were SARS-CoV-2-associated, whereas depth meant the fraction of total T cells that were SARS-CoV-2-associated. Each spike-specific TCR was assigned to its reactive spike region and to a CD4 or CD8 class using the MIRA data. Log10-transformed breadth and depth values were compared by one-way ANOVA with Sidak's multiple comparisons tests. TCRdb re-hosts the immuneACCESS table, in-frame sequences only. Its copies lack some clones; in the studies checked, an unresolved V gene accounts for under half of them, and the cause for the rest is not known. D and trimming were read from the DNA, whereas the V and J calls and clone size are those reported in that table. This sample lists about 170,000 clones; 80% to 90% were detected once. The ten biggest clones cover 4.3% of the sample.

Explained via the paper, the time point label denotes: about 28 days (+/-7) after the second vaccine dose. The treatment or condition tag for this specimen amounts to: meningococcal conjugate vaccine given as trial control. Vaccinee samples came from UK trials COV001 and COV002, including a single-blind randomized controlled phase 2/3 trial of AZD1222 (ChAdOx1 nCoV-19) in healthy adults. For TCRbeta chain sequencing, PBMC samples from trial participants were taken at day 0 and at day 28 after the second dose. V loses 5 bases at its end and J loses 3 bases; junction bases beyond the gene matches: 7. The CDR3 runs 15 residues from the cysteine to the phenylalanine. The sequence is cut down to CDR3 DNA, 45 bases in frame from base 1. CDR1 and CDR2, looked up from the germline V gene (reference sequence), are SEHNR and FQNEAQ.

The rearrangement combines TRBV7-9 with TRBJ1-2, and TRBD1 matches 9 of the central bases. The specimen was peripheral blood, collected 28 days after the second dose of the MenACWY control vaccine. The receptor was isolated from an adult who received the MenACWY meningococcal vaccine as a control. The sequence in DNA is TGTGCCAGCAGCCCACGGACAGGGGCTGACTATGGCTACACCTTC. It is translated as CASSPRTGADYGYTF.